Listed below are T cell receptor beta chains from one sample, sequenced in a study of monozygotic twins with inflammatory bowel disease. TCRdb re-analyzed the 5' RACE reads; it lists each CDR3 protein once, without DNA. Its clone listing holds roughly 140,000 distinct CDR3 sequences. Sequenced material: blood. All receptors derive from a human donor with ulcerative colitis or Crohn's disease, or a healthy co-twin of an affected twin (not recorded which). Both conserved end residues are part of each CDR3.

J gene	V gene	CDR3 protein
TRBJ1-1	TRBV20-1	CSARDFSRRPVDTEAFF
TRBJ2-1	TRBV5-1	CASSLAGTYNEQFF
TRBJ2-1	TRBV5-1	CASSLGLAGGMEQFF
TRBJ1-1	TRBV3-1	CASSQSGGTEAFF
TRBJ2-3	TRBV6-1	CASSAHRTRGKRTDTQYF
TRBJ1-4	TRBV12-3/TRBV12-4	CASSSPGQGGLSNEKLFF
TRBJ1-5	TRBV20-1	CSARRGTGRNQPQHF
TRBJ1-6	TRBV4-2	CASSQGTSSSSYNSPLHF
TRBJ1-5	TRBV5-6	CASSREGYSNQPQHF
TRBJ2-5	TRBV20-1	CSARAGAGSETQYF
TRBJ1-2	TRBV6-5	CASSYYRTPNYGYTF
TRBJ2-3	TRBV10-3	CAITRDRTDRINTDTQYF
TRBJ1-2	TRBV6-1	CASSESRASGGYTF
TRBJ2-3	TRBV6-4	CASSAGRASDTQYF
TRBJ2-1	TRBV7-8	CASSPRTVTLYNEQFF
TRBJ2-1	TRBV5-6	CASSLSAGVARAF
TRBJ2-5	TRBV6-2/TRBV6-3	CASSSTETQYF
TRBJ1-1	TRBV6-2/TRBV6-3	CASSYSRVKTEAFF
TRBJ1-1	TRBV5-1	CASRPPGGGDMVTEAFF
TRBJ1-1	TRBV7-8	CASSLVEVYTEAFF
TRBJ2-3	TRBV29-1	CSVEQTGPLASTDTQYF
TRBJ2-7	TRBV12-3/TRBV12-4	CASSFLGPYEQYF
TRBJ2-1	TRBV3-1	CASRRSGGDNEQFF
TRBJ2-7	TRBV7-2	CASRKLAGAYEQYF
TRBJ2-5	TRBV7-7	CASSPGQAFWETQYF
TRBJ1-5	TRBV20-1	CSAQYRGGYSNQPQHF
TRBJ2-3	TRBV28	CASRLGGLSPDTQYF
TRBJ2-5	TRBV5-1	CASSLGRQGLETQYF
TRBJ2-1	TRBV7-3	CASSLGQGLLNEQFF
TRBJ1-5	TRBV27	CASSFYSNQPQHF
TRBJ1-3	TRBV7-2	CASSLVGAHSGNTIYF
TRBJ2-5	TRBV7-2	CASSLGGTSGETQYF
TRBJ1-2	TRBV6-2/TRBV6-3	CASSYGVRTHGYTF
TRBJ2-3	TRBV2	CASSWTDTQYF
TRBJ2-7	TRBV27	CASSSSGAGGTYEQYF
TRBJ2-3	TRBV28	CATVTSGVPTTQYF
TRBJ2-7	TRBV6-5	CASSRFRGNEQYF
TRBJ1-5	TRBV20-1	CSAPGTGGTSRSQPQHF
TRBJ2-3	TRBV6-4	CASSDHTSGGADTQYF
TRBJ2-7	TRBV6-5	CASSYPRTSESYEQYF
TRBJ1-4	TRBV18	CASSPPGQANEKLFF
TRBJ1-2	TRBV5-1	CASRDLRFSYGYTF
TRBJ1-1	TRBV12-3/TRBV12-4	CASSFQGGRTEAFF
TRBJ1-2	TRBV7-2	CASSLARDNSYTF
TRBJ1-6	TRBV5-1	CASSVSPDSPLHF
TRBJ1-1	TRBV18	CASSPQVGRRNTEAFF
TRBJ2-7	TRBV13	CASSVKRGRLRTYEQYF
TRBJ2-7	TRBV27	CASRPDSTSSYEQYF
TRBJ2-1	TRBV20-1	CSAKWGAGSYNEQFF
TRBJ1-1	TRBV12-3/TRBV12-4	CASSFTSEAFF
TRBJ2-5	TRBV7-2	CASSLGWVKVGETQYF
TRBJ2-7	TRBV12-3/TRBV12-4	CASRGGGASRITYEQYF
TRBJ2-3	TRBV4-3	CASSLGTSGGGTDTQYF
TRBJ1-5	TRBV19	CASSIVASLNQPQHF